The 23 T cell receptor beta chains listed next were all sequenced from one sample in a study of blood T cell repertoires in COVID-19. The repertoire was sequenced with immunoSEQ multiplex PCR; TCRdb's copy has only in-frame clones and lacks some. The data show some 74,000 clones, 80% seen once. The sample taken for sequencing was peripheral blood. All receptors derive from a human donor in a cohort sampled during active COVID-19.

The V gene is TRBV6-5, the J gene TRBJ1-2, with 11 bases matching TRBD1. Germline CDR1 reads MNHEY; CDR2 reads SVGAGI. The CDR3 runs to 12 residues. The trim removed 6 bases at V and 6 bases at J, leaving 0 bases unmatched. For the CDR3, the DNA is TGTGCCAGCAGGGGACAGGGGGATGGCTACACCTTC. It encodes CASRGQGDGYTF.

The count of this clone is one. The V gene is TRBV7-5, the J gene TRBJ2-2; the table's D call, TRBD2, was not checked against the DNA. TRBV7-5 is classified as a pseudogene. The CDR3 contains 16 residues. CDR3 nucleotide sequence: TGTGCCAGAAGCTCCGGACTATTATGGAGCACCGGGGAGCTGTTTTTT. Translation gives CARSSGLLWSTGELFF.

V gene TRBV4-3 combines with J gene TRBJ1-2; no clear D. This CDR3 has 16 residues. The germline gives CDR1 LGHNA, CDR2 YSLEER. V lost 0 bases and J lost 1, with 12 bases in between. The CDR3 here is CASSQEGQTFNYGYTF. CDR3 nucleotides: TGCGCCAGCAGCCAAGAGGGTCAGACATTTAACTATGGCTACACCTTC.

The chain is built from TRBV28 and TRBJ2-7; 8 nucleotides line up with TRBD1. Germline CDR1 MDHEN, CDR2 SYDVKM. The CDR3 contains 13 residues. V was clipped by 5 bases and J by 3 bases; unmatched bases: 3. The CDR3 reads CASSPGQGYEQYF. For the CDR3, the DNA is TGTGCCAGCAGTCCCGGACAGGGCTACGAGCAGTACTTC.

The rearrangement uses TRBV19 and TRBJ1-4; a possible D gene is TRBD1 (5 bases). CDR3 length equals 15 residues. Trimming took 6 bases from V and 1 from J, leaving 12 bases between them. CDR1 is LNHDA, CDR2 SQIVND, per germline (reference sequence). Here the CDR3 reads CASREPGGTNEKLFF. The CDR3 DNA reads TGTGCCAGTAGAGAACCGGGGGGAACTAATGAAAAACTGTTTTTT. The variable domain in full, completed from reference TRBV19 and TRBJ1-4, reads DGGITQSPKYLFRKEGQNVTLSCEQNLNHDAMYWYRQDPGQGLRLIYYSQIVNDFQKGDIAEGYSVSREKKESFPLTVTSAQKNPTAFYLCASREPGGTNEKLFFGSGTQLSVL.

The chain has TRBV6-5 and TRBJ1-1; 7 positions agree with TRBD1. V lost 5 bases to trimming and J lost 5 bases; unmatched junction nucleotides: 5. Germline assignment: CDR1 MNHEY and CDR2 SVGAGI. CDR3 length: 13 amino acids. Here the CDR3 DNA reads TGTGCCAGCAGTCGACAGGGAATTACTGAAGCTTTCTTT. Its translation: CASSRQGITEAFF.

This clone is large (0.1 to 1%). This same CDR3 is encoded by further DNA sequences in the sample. The genes are TRBV7-9 and TRBJ2-2, with 10 positions matching TRBD1. The CDR3 loop spans 15 amino acids. Germline V CDR1 and CDR2: SEHNR, FQNEAQ (reference sequence). The V gene end was trimmed by 4 bases and the J gene end by 4 bases; junction bases not matched to a gene: 3. The CDR3 DNA reads TGTGCCAGCAGCTGGGACAGGGGAAGCACCGGGGAGCTGTTTTTT. Protein product: CASSWDRGSTGELFF.

This clone was counted between two and nine times. The genes are TRBV6-6 and TRBJ2-7; 7 bases are a match to TRBD1. The J segment lost 10 bases and the V segment lost 5 bases, leaving 5 bases of the junction unmatched. The V gene's germline CDR1 is MNHNY and CDR2 SVGAGI (reference sequence). The CDR3 runs to 11 residues. CDR3 nucleotide sequence: TGTGCCAGCAGTCCCGGACAGGACCAGTACGTC. Encoded protein: CASSPGQDQYV.

V usage is TRBV7-8 and J usage is TRBJ2-7; D possibly corresponds to TRBD2 (5 bases). Trimming left V 1 base short and J 7 bases short, with 8 bases between. Germline lookup yields CDR1 SGHVS and CDR2 FQNEAQ. This CDR3 region has 12 residues. The DNA for the CDR3 is TGTGCCAGCAGCTTAGGACGGACTGAGCAGTACTTC. It yields the protein CASSLGRTEQYF.

The gene calls are TRBV7-2 and TRBJ2-1; D call uncertain. The germline V and J ends were trimmed by 1 base and 11 bases, with 12 bases remaining between them. The CDR3 runs 13 residues. Germline CDR1 SGHTA, CDR2 FQGNSA. The CDR3 spells CASSLDTYFQQFF. The CDR3 coding sequence is TGTGCCAGCAGCTTAGATACCTATTTTCAGCAGTTCTTC.

The chain joins TRBV19 to TRBJ2-2, with D unclear. This CDR3 is built from 13 residues. Between the trimmed V and J ends, which lost 6 bases and 7 bases, there was a span of 12 bases. Germline lookup yields CDR1 LNHDA and CDR2 SQIVND (reference sequence). The CDR3 loop is CASSLLQSGELFF. Here the CDR3 DNA reads TGTGCCAGTAGCCTTCTACAGAGCGGGGAGCTGTTTTTT.

The chain joins TRBV28 to TRBJ1-6; 9 bases are shared with TRBD1. V gave up 3 bases and J gave up 7 bases; unmatched junction bases: 4. Looked up from germline, CDR1 is MDHEN and CDR2 is SYDVKM. This CDR3 is built from 15 residues. The CDR3 sequence: CASSFTGTGNSPLHF. In DNA, the CDR3 is TGTGCCAGCAGTTTTACCGGGACAGGGAATTCACCCCTCCACTTT.

This sequence joins TRBV19 and TRBJ2-7; D ambiguous. CDR3 size: 15 residues. The V end was cut by 3 bases, the J end by 0 bases, with 12 bases between. Germline CDR1 is LNHDA and CDR2 is SQIVND (reference sequence). Here the CDR3 DNA reads TGTGCCAGTAGTATCATCGCGTCAAGCTCCTACGAGCAGTACTTC. This gives the protein CASSIIASSSYEQYF.

This clone appeared a few times. The chain couples TRBV7-9 to TRBJ1-5; TRBD1 aligns across 9 bases. The CDR3 sequence is 16 residues long. The J segment lost 5 bases and the V segment lost 3 bases, leaving 8 bases of the junction unmatched. The germline gives CDR1 SEHNR, CDR2 FQNEAQ (reference sequence). The CDR3 is CASSFVGGQGHQPQHF. CDR3 nucleotides: TGTGCCAGCAGCTTCGTAGGAGGACAGGGGCATCAGCCCCAGCATTTT. The whole variable domain, filled in from reference TRBV7-9 and TRBJ1-5, reads DTGVSQNPRHKITKRGQNVTFRCDPISEHNRLYWYRQTLGQGPEFLTYFQNEAQLEKSRLLSDRFSAERPKGSFSTLEIQRTEQGDSAMYLCASSFVGGQGHQPQHFGDGTRLSIL.

CDR3 sequence: CASSNRGQGALGYTF. Here the CDR3 DNA reads TGTGCCAGCAGCAACAGGGGGCAGGGGGCGCTTGGCTACACCTTC. The chain is built from TRBV3-1 (or the pseudogene TRBV3-2) and TRBJ1-2; 9 bases align to TRBD1. The germline V gene has CDR1 LGHDT and CDR2 YNNKEL (reference sequence). J gave up 7 bases and V 5 bases, and 11 bases lay outside the gene matches. The CDR3 spans 15 residues.

The rearrangement joins TRBV5-1 to TRBJ1-1, with 7 bases fitting TRBD1. Germline CDR1 reads SGHRS; CDR2 reads YFSETQ. After removal of 4 bases from V and 0 bases from J, the junction contained 6 bases not matched to a gene. The CDR3 loop spans 15 amino acids. CDR3 protein: CASSVQGSVNTEAFF. In DNA form, the CDR3 reads TGCGCCAGCAGCGTACAGGGGTCGGTGAACACTGAAGCTTTCTTT.

This chain links TRBV5-6 with TRBJ2-3, with D maybe TRBD1 (7 bases). CDR1 and CDR2 from the germline V gene are SGHDT and YYEEEE. Trimming shortened V by 4 bases and J by 7 bases, and 22 bases separated the two germline ends. This CDR3 has 16 residues. CDR3 residues: CASSPQGGPTYHTQYF. CDR3 coding DNA: TGTGCCAGCAGCCCCCAGGGGGGCCCAACGTACCATACGCAGTATTTT.

The gene calls are TRBV7-2 and TRBJ2-7; a weak D match, TRBD1 (6 bases). The CDR3 loop spans 12 amino acids. The germline CDR1 and CDR2 sequences are SGHTA and FQGNSA. V lost 4 bases and J 4 bases, leaving 8 bases between the germline ends. CDR3 amino acids: CASSYREYEQYF. CDR3 bases: TGTGCCAGCAGCTACAGGGAATACGAGCAGTACTTC.

V gene TRBV12-5 combines with J gene TRBJ1-3; TRBD1 matches at 7 bases. The CDR3 sequence is 17 residues long. Germline CDR1 and CDR2: LGHNT and FRNRAP. Trimming removed 5 bases from V and 0 bases from J; junction bases left unmatched: 10. CDR3 bases: TGTGCTAGTGGTATAGCATACGGGGACAGCTCTGGAAACACCATATATTTT. Its protein product is CASGIAYGDSSGNTIYF.

This CDR3 reads CASSLVGQITGELFF. The CDR3 coding sequence is TGCGCCAGCAGCTTGGTTGGACAGATCACCGGGGAGCTGTTTTTT. V gene TRBV5-1 combines with J gene TRBJ2-2; tentatively, D is TRBD1 (6 bases). The V end was cut by 0 bases, the J end by 4 bases, with 10 bases between. From germline, CDR1 is SGHRS and CDR2 YFSETQ. There are 15 residues in the CDR3.

The CDR3 loop is CASSSGSTDTQYF. The CDR3 DNA follows: TGTGCCAGCAGTTCCGGTTCCACAGATACGCAGTATTTT. The chain joins TRBV12-3 or TRBV12-4 to TRBJ2-3; D call uncertain. Trimming left V 4 bases short and J 2 bases short, with 7 bases between. CDR3 size: 13 residues.

The chain couples TRBV7-2 to TRBJ2-3; no clear D. V was shortened by 5 bases and J by 0 bases, with 9 bases between the two germline ends. The CDR3 contains 14 residues. CDR1 is SGHTA and CDR2 is FQGNSA in the germline V gene. CDR3 protein: CASSPSVSTDTQYF. DNA of the CDR3: TGTGCCAGCAGCCCGAGTGTAAGCACAGATACGCAGTATTTT.

The chain uses TRBV5-5 and TRBJ1-4, with D perhaps TRBD1 (6 bases). CDR1 SGHKS and CDR2 YYEKEE come from the germline V gene (reference sequence). The V and J ends lost 0 bases and 2 bases respectively, with 11 bases between them. The CDR3 extends over 16 amino acids. CDR3 DNA sequence: TGTGCCAGCAGCTTGGCCCTAGGGGGTACTAATGAAAAACTGTTTTTT. Protein: CASSLALGGTNEKLFF.